One sample yielded the 5 T cell receptor beta chains listed below, sequenced in a study of blood T cell repertoires in COVID-19. The protocol was immunoSEQ multiplex PCR, while the TCRdb copy is restricted to in-frame clones and leaves out a portion. The sample lists some 110,000 clones; roughly 80% were seen once. Sample: peripheral blood. These receptors were collected from a man aged 50 or older with acute or convalescent COVID-19.

The CDR3 bases are TGTGCCAGCAGCGTAGAGGGGGACACAGTGAATCAGCCCCAGCATTTT. Translation gives CASSVEGDTVNQPQHF. The chain links TRBV9 to TRBJ1-5, with TRBD1 as a possible D gene (6 bases). This CDR3 is 16 amino acids long. Trimming removed 0 bases from V and 4 bases from J, with 14 bases in between. Per germline, CDR1 SGDLS and CDR2 YYNGEE.

The rearrangement joins TRBV5-6 to TRBJ1-2; tentatively, D is TRBD1 (6 bases). The CDR3 runs to 13 residues. Trimming shortened V by 4 bases and J by 10 bases, and 17 bases separated the two germline ends. Germline CDR1 SGHDT, CDR2 YYEEEE. The chain's CDR3 is CASSPGTPWAYTF. The CDR3 region has the DNA TGTGCCAGCAGCCCCGGGACACCCTGGGCCTACACCTTC.

CDR3: CASSLGRLAGLQETQYF. CDR3 in DNA: TGTGCCAGCAGCTTAGGGCGACTAGCGGGCCTACAAGAGACCCAGTACTTC. J is TRBJ2-5 and V is TRBV11-2; 10 bases agree with TRBD2. With V trimmed by 1 base and J by 2 bases, 7 bases remained unmatched. CDR3 length: 17 amino acids. Germline V lookup: CDR1 SGHAT, CDR2 FQNNGV.

The chain joins TRBV6-2 or TRBV6-3 to TRBJ1-1; 9 nucleotides line up with TRBD1. J gave up 0 bases and V 2 bases, and 7 bases lay outside the gene matches. CDR1 MNHEY and CDR2 SVGEGT come from the germline V gene. The CDR3 totals 17 residues. This CDR3 is CASSYPTGGRMNTEAFF. As DNA, the CDR3 is TGTGCCAGCAGTTACCCTACAGGGGGCCGCATGAACACTGAAGCTTTCTTT.

A single count supports this clone. The chain links TRBV5-1 to TRBJ1-6, with D tentatively TRBD1 (6 bases). V lost 4 bases, J lost 5 bases, and 13 bases lay in between. The germline V gene has CDR1 SGHRS and CDR2 YFSETQ. CDR3 length equals 15 residues. The CDR3 reads CASSVQGSHNSPLHF. The CDR3 region has the DNA TGCGCCAGCAGCGTACAGGGTTCCCATAATTCACCCCTCCACTTT. Supplemented by reference TRBV5-1 and TRBJ1-6, the full variable domain reads KAGVTQTPRYLIKTRGQQVTLSCSPISGHRSVSWYQQTPGQGLQFLFEYFSETQRNKGNFPGRFSGRQFSNSRSEMNVSTLELGDSALYLCASSVQGSHNSPLHFGNGTRLTVT.